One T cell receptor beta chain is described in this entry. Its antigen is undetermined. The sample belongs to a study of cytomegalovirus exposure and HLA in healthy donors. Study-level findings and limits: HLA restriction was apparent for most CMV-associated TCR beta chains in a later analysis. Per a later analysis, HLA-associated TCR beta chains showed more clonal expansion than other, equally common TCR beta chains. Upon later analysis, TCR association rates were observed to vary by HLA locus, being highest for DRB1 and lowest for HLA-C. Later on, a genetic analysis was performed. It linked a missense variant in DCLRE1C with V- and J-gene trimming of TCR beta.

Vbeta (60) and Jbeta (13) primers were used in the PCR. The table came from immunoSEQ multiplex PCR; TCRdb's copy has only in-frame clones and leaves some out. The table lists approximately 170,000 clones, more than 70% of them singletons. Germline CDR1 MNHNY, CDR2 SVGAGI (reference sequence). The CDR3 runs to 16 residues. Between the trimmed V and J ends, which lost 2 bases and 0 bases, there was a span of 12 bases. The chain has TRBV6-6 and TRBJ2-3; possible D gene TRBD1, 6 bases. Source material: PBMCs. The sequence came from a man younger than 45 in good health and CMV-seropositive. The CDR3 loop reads CASSYGQGLSTDTQYF. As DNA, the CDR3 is TGTGCCAGCAGTTACGGGCAGGGGCTGAGCACAGATACGCAGTATTTT.